The source of this TCR beta chain is a study of cytotoxic CD8 clonotypes in ibrutinib-treated CLL. Only a few counts were recorded for this clone. The CDR3 consists of 12 residues. Per germline, CDR1 PRHDT and CDR2 FYEKMQ (reference sequence). V was pared by 5 bases and J by 12 bases, with 17 bases between. The data were produced by immunoSEQ multiplex PCR, yet TCRdb's version contains in-frame clones alone and is incomplete. The repertoire includes 30,000 to 40,000 clones, about 70% of them detected once, and around 10% sits in the top ten. The sequence derives from a human donor with chronic lymphocytic leukemia. The sequences come from PBMCs, collected at disease progression, from a patient treated with ibrutinib. This rearrangement joins TRBV13 to TRBJ2-7; D gene unclear. CDR3 sequence (DNA): TGTGCCAGCAGCCCCGGCTTAAAGCCAGGGTACTTC. Translation gives CASSPGLKPGYF.